Listed below are T cell receptor beta chains from one sample, sequenced in a study of control samples from healthy donors and cancer patients. Only in-frame clones appear in the TCRdb table, and some are missing; sequencing was by immunoSEQ multiplex PCR. This sample carries about 86,000 clones, about 92% of them seen once, and the ten largest clones take roughly 1.5%. Sample: blood. The source is a woman in her twenties or thirties in good health. Both conserved end residues are part of each CDR3. A D gene is named only where the DNA matches it firmly. Size is stated for part of the rows, as once, few or many counts, or as a class when the clone is expanded.

CDR3 length	V gene	D gene	clone size	J gene	CDR3 DNA	CDR3 protein
16	TRBV10-3	-	-	TRBJ2-7	TGTGCCATCAGTGAGTCTAGCGGGACAGGGTCCTACGAGCAGTACTTC	CAISESSGTGSYEQYF
16	TRBV6-5	-	-	TRBJ1-3	TGTGCCAGCAGTTACTCCGAGCAGTACTCTGGAAACACCATATATTTT	CASSYSEQYSGNTIYF
15	TRBV28	-	-	TRBJ2-7	TGTGCCAGCAGGAGTGCCGGGGAAGGCACCTACGAGCAGTACTTC	CASRSAGEGTYEQYF
17	TRBV11-2	-	-	TRBJ2-1	TGTGCCAGCAGCTTACGGGCAGGCCTCTCGAACTACAATGAGCAGTTCTTC	CASSLRAGLSNYNEQFF
15	TRBV6-5	TRBD1	-	TRBJ1-2	TGTGCCAGCAGTTACCATTCCGGGACAGGGGGCGTCTACACCTTC	CASSYHSGTGGVYTF
14	TRBV5-4	TRBD1	-	TRBJ1-6	TGTGCCAGCAGCAGAGACAGGGATAATTCACCCCTCCACTTT	CASSRDRDNSPLHF
14	TRBV5-6	TRBD1	-	TRBJ1-1	TGTGCCAGCAGCTTAGGGACAGGACAGACTGAAGCTTTCTTT	CASSLGTGQTEAFF
15	TRBV6-1	-	-	TRBJ1-3	TGTGCCAGCAGTGAAGAGGGGTATCCTGGAAACACCATATATTTT	CASSEEGYPGNTIYF
12	TRBV19	-	-	TRBJ1-2	TGTGCCAGTAGAAAGACAGGCTATGGCTACACCTTC	CASRKTGYGYTF
13	TRBV10-3	TRBD2	-	TRBJ2-5	TGTGCCATCAATAGCGGGAGGGGCGAGACCCAGTACTTC	CAINSGRGETQYF
16	TRBV24-1	TRBD2	-	TRBJ2-2	TGTGCCACCAGTGAACCTAGCGGGAGGGCCACCGGGGAGCTGTTTTTT	CATSEPSGRATGELFF
14	TRBV6-5	-	-	TRBJ2-4	TGTGCCAGCAGCAGGGGACTGGCCAAAAACATTCAGTACTTC	CASSRGLAKNIQYF
17	TRBV5-8	-	-	TRBJ2-6	TGTGCCAGCAGCTTGGGGCAGGTCCCCTCTGGGGCCAACGTCCTGACTTTC	CASSLGQVPSGANVLTF
13	TRBV19	-	-	TRBJ2-3	TGTGCCAGTAGGGTCAAGGGGAGAGATACGCAGTATTTT	CASRVKGRDTQYF
11	TRBV5-6	-	-	TRBJ2-5	TGTGCCAGCAGCCGGCAGGAGACCCAGTACTTC	CASSRQETQYF
13	TRBV10-3	TRBD2	-	TRBJ2-2	TGTGCCATCGGCGGGGGTTCCACCGGGGAGCTGTTTTTT	CAIGGGSTGELFF
13	TRBV3-1/TRBV3-2	-	-	TRBJ2-1	TGTGCCAGCAGCCGGACTATTCCGGATGAGCAGTTCTTC	CASSRTIPDEQFF
15	TRBV6-2/TRBV6-3	TRBD2	-	TRBJ2-7	TGTGCCAGCAGTAGAAGGACTAGCGGGGATTACGAGCAGTACTTC	CASSRRTSGDYEQYF
11	TRBV19	-	-	TRBJ2-2	TGTGCCAGTAGGTTCACCGGGGAGCTGTTTTTT	CASRFTGELFF
13	TRBV12-3/TRBV12-4	TRBD1	-	TRBJ1-1	TGTGCCACAGCCTCCGGGACAGGGGGCGATGCTTTCTTT	CATASGTGGDAFF
14	TRBV28	-	once	TRBJ2-2	TGTGCCAGCAGTTTATCGCAGTTACCCGGGGAGCTGTTTTTT	CASSLSQLPGELFF
19	TRBV4-1	TRBD1	-	TRBJ1-2	TGCGCCAGCAGCCAACGTCAGTGGGGACAGGGCGGTTCCAACTATGGCTACACCTTC	CASSQRQWGQGGSNYGYTF
15	TRBV28	-	once	TRBJ1-1	TGTGCCAGCAGTTTACCAACACAGGGTAACACTGAAGCTTTCTTT	CASSLPTQGNTEAFF
15	TRBV5-1	-	-	TRBJ2-1	TGCGCCAGCAGCTTGGCCCCACCGACAGACAATGAGCAGTTCTTC	CASSLAPPTDNEQFF
15	TRBV10-1	TRBD2	-	TRBJ2-1	TGCGCCAGCAGTGAGGTGGGCGGGAGAGGCTATGAGCAGTTCTTC	CASSEVGGRGYEQFF
12	TRBV18	TRBD1	-	TRBJ1-1	TGTGCCAGCTCAAAGGACAGGACTGAAGCTTTCTTT	CASSKDRTEAFF
16	TRBV27	TRBD1	-	TRBJ1-1	TGTGCCAGCAGTTTATACTCCGGGACAGGGTTCACTGAAGCTTTCTTT	CASSLYSGTGFTEAFF
16	TRBV27	-	-	TRBJ1-2	TGTGCCAGCAGTTTATCCGACCGGACCTCTCTTGGGGGCTACACCTTC	CASSLSDRTSLGGYTF
12	TRBV12-3/TRBV12-4	-	-	TRBJ1-1	TGTGCCAGCAGCCAGGGTGGCACTGAAGCTTTCTTT	CASSQGGTEAFF
15	TRBV18	-	-	TRBJ2-7	TGTGCCAGCTCACCGAAGGACATTGGTGTAAACGAGCAGTACTTC	CASSPKDIGVNEQYF
14	TRBV15	-	-	TRBJ2-7	TGTGCCACCAGCAGGTCGGACGAGCGCTACGAGCAGTACTTC	CATSRSDERYEQYF
12	TRBV19	-	few	TRBJ1-1	TGTGCCAGTAGGGGGACTGGTACTGAAGCTTTCTTT	CASRGTGTEAFF
17	TRBV28	TRBD1	-	TRBJ2-2	TGTGCCAGCAGCTTATGGGCGGGACAGGGGTTCACCGGGGAGCTGTTTTTT	CASSLWAGQGFTGELFF
14	TRBV6-5	-	-	TRBJ2-7	TGTGCCAGCTCCGCCCGGCAGGCGACCTACGAGCAGTACTTC	CASSARQATYEQYF
15	TRBV10-3	TRBD2	-	TRBJ2-1	TGTGCCATCAGTGGAGAGCGGGGGGGATTCGATGAGCAGTTCTTC	CAISGERGGFDEQFF
14	TRBV6-1	TRBD1	-	TRBJ1-4	TGTGCCAGCAGTGAGACAGGGGATGTTGAAAAACTGTTTTTT	CASSETGDVEKLFF
14	TRBV7-3	-	-	TRBJ2-3	TGTGCCAGCAGCTTAGGGGCAAGCACAGATACGCAGTATTTT	CASSLGASTDTQYF
13	TRBV6-5	-	-	TRBJ1-6	TGTGCCAGCAGTTACTCTACTGGTGCGACCCTCCACTTT	CASSYSTGATLHF
14	TRBV5-1	-	-	TRBJ1-1	TGCGCCAGCAGCCCGACATTCCCGAACACTGAAGCTTTCTTT	CASSPTFPNTEAFF
17	TRBV4-2	TRBD2	few	TRBJ2-7	TGTGCCAGCAGCCAACGTAGCGGGGCCTCTGCCTCCTACGAGCAGTACTTC	CASSQRSGASASYEQYF
15	TRBV7-9	-	-	TRBJ1-1	TGTGCCAGCAGCCCCAAGGGGGGGGCGGGGACTGAAGCTTTCTTT	CASSPKGGAGTEAFF
14	TRBV3-1/TRBV3-2	-	-	TRBJ1-5	TGTGCCAGCAGCCAAGGAGGCAGCAATCAGCCCCAGCATTTT	CASSQGGSNQPQHF
14	TRBV5-5	-	-	TRBJ2-2	TGTGCCAGCCTGACAGGACCACTTACCGGGGAGCTGTTTTTT	CASLTGPLTGELFF
14	TRBV20-1	-	-	TRBJ1-4	TGCAGTGCTAGTGGGCCTTCAACTAATGAAAAACTGTTTTTT	CSASGPSTNEKLFF
13	TRBV11-2	-	-	TRBJ1-1	TGTGCCAGCAGCTTACGAGAGAACACTGAAGCTTTCTTT	CASSLRENTEAFF
12	TRBV5-1	-	-	TRBJ1-2	TGCGCCAGCAGTGAGGGAAACTATGGCTACACCTTC	CASSEGNYGYTF
13	TRBV19	TRBD1	-	TRBJ1-2	TGTGCCAGTAGCCTGACAGGGGTGGGTGGCTACACCTTC	CASSLTGVGGYTF
15	TRBV11-3	-	-	TRBJ1-1	TGTGCCAGCAGCCCCCGAGCAGGGCCTAACACTGAAGCTTTCTTT	CASSPRAGPNTEAFF
15	TRBV4-2	TRBD1	-	TRBJ1-6	TGTGCCAGCAGCCAAGGTTTGACAGGGCTGTCACCCCTCCACTTT	CASSQGLTGLSPLHF
12	TRBV12-3/TRBV12-4	-	-	TRBJ1-6	TGTGCCAGCAGTTTAGCTAATTCACCCCTCCACTTT	CASSLANSPLHF
17	TRBV7-6	TRBD1	-	TRBJ1-4	TGTGCCAGCAGCTTAGTTGTGGGGGGGACAGGAGTTGGAAAACTGTTTTTT	CASSLVVGGTGVGKLFF
16	TRBV5-1	-	-	TRBJ1-4	TGCGCCAGCAGCCTTGGAGACCTCGCAACTAATGAAAAACTGTTTTTT	CASSLGDLATNEKLFF
16	TRBV6-6	TRBD1	-	TRBJ2-3	TGTGCCAGCAGTTACACCGACAGGGACCACACAGATACGCAGTATTTT	CASSYTDRDHTDTQYF
13	TRBV6-5	TRBD1	-	TRBJ2-7	TGTGCCAGCACCTCGGGACAGGGTTACGAGCAGTACTTC	CASTSGQGYEQYF